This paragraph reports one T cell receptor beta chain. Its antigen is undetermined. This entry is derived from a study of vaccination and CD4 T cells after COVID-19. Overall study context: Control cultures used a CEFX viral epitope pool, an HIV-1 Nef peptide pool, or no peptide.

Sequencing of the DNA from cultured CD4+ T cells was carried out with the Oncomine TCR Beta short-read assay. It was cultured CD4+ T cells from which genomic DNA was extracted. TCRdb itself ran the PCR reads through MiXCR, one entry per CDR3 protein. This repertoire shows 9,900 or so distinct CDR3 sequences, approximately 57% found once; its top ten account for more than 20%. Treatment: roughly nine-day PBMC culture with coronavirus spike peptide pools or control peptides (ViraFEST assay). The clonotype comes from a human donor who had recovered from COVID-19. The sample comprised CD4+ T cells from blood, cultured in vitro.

CDR3 amino acids: CATRGGSYEQYF. Written as DNA, the CDR3 is TGTGCCACCCGTGGGGGATCCTACGAGCAGTACTTC. The chain uses TRBV25-1 and TRBJ2-7; D assignment may be TRBD1 or TRBD2 (5 bases each). CDR1 is MGHDK, CDR2 SYGVNS, per germline. Between the trimmed V and J ends, which lost 10 bases and 1 base, there was a span of 11 bases. CDR3 length: 12 amino acids.